A selection of T cell receptor beta chains follows, all from one sample in a study of ipilimumab plus nivolumab after autologous stem cell transplantation. Sequencing used immunoSEQ multiplex PCR; TCRdb keeps in-frame clones, though not all of them. Of roughly 25,000 clones listed, approximately 86% are singletons. Material: PBMCs, obtained in a trial of ipilimumab plus nivolumab as post-transplant consolidation. Source of these receptors: a male donor with diffuse large B-cell lymphoma. The CDR3 runs from the conserved cysteine through the conserved F or W. Each record gives: D gene, J gene, clone size, V gene, CDR3 protein, CDR3 DNA. A D gene is named only where the DNA matches it firmly. Part of the rows lack a size; the others show once, few, many or a class for expanded clones.

TRBD1 TRBJ1-1 NA TRBV14 CASSRGGGSETQKTFF TGTGCCAGCAGCCGAGGGGGCGGTTCGGAAACCCAGAAAACTTTCTTT
NA TRBJ2-7 NA TRBV6-1 CASSEALRGPGSSYEQYF TGTGCCAGCAGTGAAGCGCTTCGGGGCCCGGGGTCCTCCTACGAGCAGTACTTC
TRBD1 TRBJ2-5 NA TRBV11-3 CASSLNRGQGETQYF TGTGCCAGCAGCTTAAACAGGGGGCAGGGGGAGACCCAGTACTTC
NA TRBJ1-1 NA TRBV7-9 CASSWGNSGDWAVNTEAFF TGTGCCAGCAGCTGGGGGAATTCAGGGGATTGGGCGGTGAACACTGAAGCTTTCTTT
NA TRBJ1-1 NA TRBV29-1 CSAFGRNTEAFF TGCAGCGCGTTTGGACGGAACACTGAAGCTTTCTTT
NA TRBJ2-5 NA TRBV28 CASTLGGQETQYF TGTGCCAGCACCCTAGGGGGCCAAGAGACCCAGTACTTC
TRBD2 TRBJ2-1 NA TRBV4-1 CASSQRNSGGAQEQFF TGCGCCAGCAGCCAACGAAATAGCGGGGGGGCGCAGGAGCAGTTCTTC
TRBD2 TRBJ2-7 NA TRBV30 CAWRTSGGYEQYF TGTGCCTGGCGGACTAGCGGGGGCTACGAGCAGTACTTC
NA TRBJ1-1 NA TRBV5-5 CASTTGGGSRTAFF TGTGCCAGCACGACGGGAGGGGGAAGCCGGACCGCTTTCTTT
TRBD1 TRBJ1-1 NA TRBV5-4 CASSERQGMNTEAFF TGTGCCAGCAGCGAAAGACAGGGTATGAACACTGAAGCTTTCTTT
NA TRBJ2-5 once TRBV5-1 CASRENRVKRSQETQYF TGCGCCAGCAGAGAGAACAGAGTAAAGCGATCACAAGAGACCCAGTACTTC
NA TRBJ1-2 NA TRBV6-1 CASSEAGGRDGYTF TGTGCCAGCAGTGAAGCGGGCGGAAGGGATGGCTACACCTTC
NA TRBJ2-2 NA TRBV5-6 CASSLESGRTGELFF TGTGCCAGCAGCTTGGAATCAGGGAGAACCGGGGAGCTGTTTTTT
TRBD1 TRBJ2-2 NA TRBV2 CASRDRGMAGELFF TGTGCCAGCAGAGACAGGGGAATGGCCGGGGAGCTGTTTTTT
NA TRBJ1-5 few TRBV19 CASSREGRNQPQHF TGTGCCAGTAGTCGGGAGGGACGCAATCAGCCCCAGCATTTT
NA TRBJ2-2 NA TRBV6-1 CASSDPPGTNTGELFF TGTGCCAGCAGTGACCCGCCGGGGACGAACACCGGGGAGCTGTTTTTT
NA TRBJ1-2 NA TRBV19 CASSISWTDNYGYTF TGTGCCAGTAGTATTTCCTGGACAGATAACTATGGCTACACCTTC
TRBD1 TRBJ1-1 NA TRBV7-2 CASSLGLGQGIHDTEAFF TGTGCCAGCAGCTTAGGTTTGGGACAGGGGATTCATGACACTGAAGCTTTCTTT
TRBD1 TRBJ1-4 once TRBV5-4 CASSPQGGDEKLFF TGTGCCAGCAGCCCCCAGGGGGGAGATGAAAAACTGTTTTTT
TRBD1 TRBJ2-2 NA TRBV15 CATSRDVAVGQGNTGELFF TGTGCCACCAGCAGAGATGTTGCCGTGGGACAGGGGAACACCGGGGAGCTGTTTTTT
TRBD2 TRBJ2-3 NA TRBV7-8 CASSPRTSGGTDTQYF TGTGCCAGCAGCCCCAGAACTAGCGGGGGGACAGATACGCAGTATTTT
TRBD2 TRBJ2-1 few TRBV7-2 CASSLLGLARFF TGTGCCAGCAGCTTATTGGGACTAGCTCGGTTCTTC
TRBD1 TRBJ2-7 NA TRBV2 CASNSDTGTGFYEQYF TGTGCCAGCAACAGCGATACCGGGACAGGATTCTACGAGCAGTACTTC
NA TRBJ1-2 NA TRBV19 CASSPGGAQGYGYTF TGTGCCAGTAGTCCTGGCGGGGCGCAGGGCTATGGCTACACCTTC
NA TRBJ2-6 once TRBV7-2 CASSLGGSGANVLTF TGTGCCAGCAGCTTAGGGGGCAGCGGGGCCAACGTCCTGACTTTC
NA TRBJ1-2 NA TRBV7-9 CASSSDTKGYGYTF TGTGCCAGCAGCTCGGACACCAAGGGGTATGGCTACACCTTC
NA TRBJ1-1 NA TRBV14 CASSLYGGPEAFF TGTGCCAGCAGCCTATACGGGGGCCCTGAAGCTTTCTTT
NA TRBJ2-2 NA TRBV15 CATSKEQMNTGELFF TGTGCCACCAGCAAAGAACAGATGAACACCGGGGAGCTGTTTTTT
TRBD1 TRBJ1-2 NA TRBV7-8 CASSLGGPGTGGGYTF TGTGCCAGCAGCTTAGGAGGGCCGGGGACAGGGGGTGGCTACACCTTC
NA TRBJ1-1 once TRBV7-3 CASSAGWNTEAFF TGTGCCAGCAGCGCCGGGTGGAACACTGAAGCTTTCTTT
NA TRBJ1-3 NA TRBV12-5 CASGLASLRPGNTIYF TGTGCTAGTGGTTTGGCGTCCCTCAGGCCTGGAAACACCATATATTTT
TRBD2 TRBJ2-3 NA TRBV4-1 CASSQQLAGGPDTQYF TGCGCCAGCAGCCAACAGCTAGCGGGGGGCCCAGATACGCAGTATTTT
TRBD2 TRBJ2-5 NA TRBV19 CASSSRTSGGPGETQYF TGTGCCAGTAGTTCACGGACTAGCGGGGGGCCGGGGGAGACCCAGTACTTC
NA TRBJ1-1 NA TRBV5-4 CASSLGVVNTEAFF TGTGCCAGCAGCTTGGGGGTTGTGAACACTGAAGCTTTCTTT
TRBD1 TRBJ1-5 NA TRBV5-6 CASSLHGTVNNQPQHF TGTGCCAGCAGCTTGCACGGGACAGTTAACAATCAGCCCCAGCATTTT
TRBD1 TRBJ2-6 NA TRBV7-2 CASSSGTGGFGANVLTF TGTGCCAGCAGCTCCGGGACAGGGGGCTTTGGGGCCAACGTCCTGACTTTC
NA TRBJ1-5 NA TRBV19 CASSLQGNQPQHF TGTGCCAGTAGTTTACAGGGAAATCAGCCCCAGCATTTT
NA TRBJ1-4 NA TRBV4-1 CASSQDREAYNEKLFF TGCGCCAGCAGCCAAGATAGGGAGGCATATAACGAAAAACTGTTTTTT
NA TRBJ2-7 once TRBV27 CASSLSSFGGSYEQYF TGTGCCAGCAGTTTATCTTCGTTTGGGGGTTCCTACGAGCAGTACTTC
TRBD1 TRBJ1-2 NA TRBV2 CASSEGQGGPYYGYTF TGTGCCAGCAGTGAGGGACAGGGAGGACCTTACTATGGCTACACCTTC
TRBD2 TRBJ2-7 NA TRBV2 CASRTTGGAGYEQYF TGTGCCAGCAGAACAACCGGGGGGGCGGGGTACGAGCAGTACTTC
NA TRBJ1-5 NA TRBV10-3 CVISESIGLDQPQHF TGTGTCATCAGTGAGTCGATAGGTCTGGATCAGCCCCAGCATTTT
TRBD1 TRBJ2-2 NA TRBV29-1 CSVQGAGNTGELFF TGCAGCGTTCAGGGGGCCGGGAACACCGGGGAGCTGTTTTTT
TRBD1 TRBJ2-2 NA TRBV5-5 CASTRDRGYNTGELFF TGTGCCAGCACGCGGGACAGGGGATACAACACCGGGGAGCTGTTTTTT
NA TRBJ1-2 NA TRBV6-1 CASLGGSGGYTF TGTGCCAGCCTTGGGGGATCTGGAGGCTACACCTTC
NA TRBJ2-5 NA TRBV27 CASSFSDQETQYF TGTGCCAGCAGTTTTTCAGACCAAGAGACCCAGTACTTC
NA TRBJ2-7 NA TRBV11-2 CASSRGPTLYEQYF TGTGCCAGCAGCCGGGGACCGACGCTCTACGAGCAGTACTTC
TRBD1 TRBJ1-2 NA TRBV30 CAWSLQTGNYGYTF TGTGCCTGGAGTCTGCAGACAGGGAACTATGGCTACACCTTC
NA TRBJ1-2 few TRBV29-1 CSVEEGYGYTF TGCAGCGTTGAGGAGGGGTATGGCTACACCTTC
NA TRBJ1-4 NA TRBV19 CASSTDINEKLFF TGTGCCAGTAGTACAGATATTAATGAAAAACTGTTTTTT
NA TRBJ1-2 NA TRBV19 CASSIDGGLYGYTF TGTGCCAGTAGTATAGATGGCGGCCTCTATGGCTACACCTTC
NA TRBJ2-1 NA TRBV5-6 CASSFGSRSYNEQFF TGTGCCAGCAGCTTTGGGTCGCGCTCCTACAATGAGCAGTTCTTC
NA TRBJ2-2 NA TRBV6-5 CASSFSTGELFF TGTGCCAGCAGTTTTTCTACCGGGGAGCTGTTTTTT
TRBD2 TRBJ2-1 NA TRBV6-1 CASSEQARLAGLNEQFF TGTGCCAGCAGTGAACAGGCAAGACTAGCGGGCCTCAATGAGCAGTTCTTC
TRBD1 TRBJ1-2 NA TRBV2 CASSEALLLWDSSRDGYTF TGTGCCAGCAGTGAGGCGCTACTACTATGGGACAGCTCTAGAGATGGCTACACCTTC